Sequencing of this T cell receptor beta chain was carried out in a study of T cells in localized non-small cell lung cancer. Some clones are missing from TCRdb's copy, which holds only in-frame ones; the method was immunoSEQ multiplex PCR. The profile shows roughly 39,000 clones, around 75% of them singletons. The CDR3 extends over 12 amino acids. V lost 5 bases to trimming and J lost 2 bases, with 5 bases between them. Germline CDR1 reads MNHNS; CDR2 reads SASEGT. A note on this clone: Its antigen is currently unknown.

General observations from the study: Uninvolved adjacent lung had more T cell clonality than any other tissue, topping tumor. Patients showing higher blood T cell density tended to see longer overall survival. One tumor region alone was sequenced, and heterogeneity therefore remains possible. Appearing in adjacent lung were a median roughly 59 of the top 100 tumor clones.

This chain connects TRBV6-1 to TRBJ2-3; D is uncertain. The receptor's source is a woman aged 40 to 75 with stage II squamous cell lung carcinoma. The specimen was PBMCs, collected before any cancer treatment. The CDR3 loop reads CASSQFTDTQYF. The CDR3 region has the DNA TGTGCCAGCAGTCAGTTCACAGATACGCAGTATTTT.